The source of this T cell receptor beta chain is a study of read filtering for tumor transcriptome and immune sequencing. Looking at the study overall: RNA-seq yielded only roughly 85 to 1,400 TCR reads, IR-seq about 4 to 10.27 million. General observations from the study: RNA-seq captured clonotypes less deeply and reliably than IR-seq. Roughly four fifths of IR-seq clonotypes had one read, totaling approximately 3.5% of reads; RNA-seq: about 70% and 40%.

The table lists this clonotype with many counts. Its antigen is as yet unknown. V shed 5 bases and J 7 bases; nucleotides not matched to a gene: 5. The CDR3 has 12 amino acids. Germline CDR1 reads MDHEN; CDR2 reads SYDVKM. The library was built from 400 to 500 ng RNA with molecular barcoded adaptors for alpha/delta and beta/gamma chains. TCRdb passed the reads through MiXCR, listing each CDR3 protein once. This sample carries fewer than 90,000 distinct CDR3 sequences, roughly an eighth of them seen once, and the ten largest clones take under 15%. The J gene is TRBJ2-7, the V gene TRBV28; the match to TRBD1 covers 7 bases. The material sequenced was a population of CD138-negative cells sorted from bone marrow. The clonotype was recovered from a donor aged 40 or older with multiple myeloma. The CDR3 here is CASSQQGPEQYF. The CDR3 DNA is TGTGCCAGCAGTCAACAGGGGCCGGAGCAGTACTTC.